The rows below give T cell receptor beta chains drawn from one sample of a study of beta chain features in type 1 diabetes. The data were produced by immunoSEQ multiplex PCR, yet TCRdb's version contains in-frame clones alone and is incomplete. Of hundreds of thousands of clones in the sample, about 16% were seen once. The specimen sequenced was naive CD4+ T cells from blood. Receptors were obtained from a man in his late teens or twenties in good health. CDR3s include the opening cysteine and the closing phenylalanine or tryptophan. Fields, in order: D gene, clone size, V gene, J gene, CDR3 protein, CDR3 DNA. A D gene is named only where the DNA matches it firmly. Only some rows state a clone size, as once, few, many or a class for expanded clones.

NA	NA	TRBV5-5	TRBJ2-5	CASSHVGGEETQYF	TGTGCCAGCAGCCATGTGGGAGGCGAAGAGACCCAGTACTTC
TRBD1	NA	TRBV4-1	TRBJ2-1	CASSQPGQGAGEQFF	TGCGCCAGCAGCCAACCGGGACAGGGGGCTGGTGAGCAGTTCTTC
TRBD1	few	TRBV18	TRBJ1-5	CASSPGQGANQPQHF	TGTGCCAGCTCGCCTGGACAGGGAGCAAATCAGCCCCAGCATTTT
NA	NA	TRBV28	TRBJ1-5	CASSFSLGEYSNQPQHF	TGTGCCAGCAGTTTTTCTCTCGGGGAGTACAGCAATCAGCCCCAGCATTTT
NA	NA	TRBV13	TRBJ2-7	CASSLAWGATSYEQYF	TGTGCCAGCAGCTTAGCCTGGGGGGCCACCTCCTACGAGCAGTACTTC
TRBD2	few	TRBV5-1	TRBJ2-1	CASSWTSGSSYNEQFF	TGCGCCAGCAGCTGGACTAGCGGAAGCTCCTACAATGAGCAGTTCTTC
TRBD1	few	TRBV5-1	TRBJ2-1	CASSAGGWSSYNEQFF	TGCGCCAGCAGCGCAGGGGGCTGGAGCTCCTACAATGAGCAGTTCTTC
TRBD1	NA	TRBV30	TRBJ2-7	CAWSRDREFHEQYF	TGTGCCTGGAGCCGGGACAGGGAATTCCACGAGCAGTACTTC
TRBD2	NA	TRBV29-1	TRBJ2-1	CSVEWVMGLAGGGFTNEQFF	TGCAGCGTTGAATGGGTAATGGGACTAGCGGGAGGGGGGTTCACCAATGAGCAGTTCTTC
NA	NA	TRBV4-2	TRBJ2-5	CASSQEGETQYF	TGTGCCAGCAGCCAAGAAGGCGAGACCCAGTACTTC
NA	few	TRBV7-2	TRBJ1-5	CASSRHHSNQPQHF	TGTGCCAGCAGCCGACACCATAGCAATCAGCCCCAGCATTTT
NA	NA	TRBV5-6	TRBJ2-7	CASSLTSYEQYF	TGTGCCAGCAGCCTAACCTCCTACGAGCAGTACTTC
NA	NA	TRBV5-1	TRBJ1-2	CASSLGAVNYGYTF	TGCGCCAGCAGCTTGGGCGCTGTTAACTATGGCTACACCTTC
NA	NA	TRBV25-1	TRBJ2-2	CASSEKGIGTGELFF	TGTGCCAGCAGTGAAAAAGGGATTGGAACCGGGGAGCTGTTTTTT
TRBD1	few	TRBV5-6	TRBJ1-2	CASSLTGTVGYGYTF	TGTGCCAGCAGCTTGACTGGGACAGTGGGCTATGGCTACACCTTC
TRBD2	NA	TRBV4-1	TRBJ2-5	CASSQTSGETQYF	TGCGCCAGCAGCCAAACTAGCGGAGAGACCCAGTACTTC
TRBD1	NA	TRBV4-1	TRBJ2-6	CASSHRQGISGANVLTF	TGCGCCAGCAGCCACCGACAGGGAATTTCTGGGGCCAACGTCCTGACTTTC
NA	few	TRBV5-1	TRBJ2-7	CASSGGGTGAYEQYF	TGCGCCAGCAGCGGTGGGGGCACAGGAGCCTACGAGCAGTACTTC
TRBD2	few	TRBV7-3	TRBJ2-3	CASSREGPADTQYF	TGTGCCAGCAGCCGGGAGGGCCCGGCAGATACGCAGTATTTT
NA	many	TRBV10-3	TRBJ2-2	CAISNGQTGELFF	TGTGCCATCAGTAACGGACAGACCGGGGAGCTGTTTTTT
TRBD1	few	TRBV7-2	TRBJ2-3	CASSIQTGPDTQYF	TGTGCCAGCAGCATCCAGACAGGGCCAGATACGCAGTATTTT
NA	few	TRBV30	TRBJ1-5	CAWSVPDRRTSNQPQHF	TGTGCCTGGAGTGTACCCGACAGGCGGACGAGCAATCAGCCCCAGCATTTT
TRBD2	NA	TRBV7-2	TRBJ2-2	CASSLSSGATGELFF	TGTGCCAGCAGCTTAAGTAGCGGGGCCACCGGGGAGCTGTTTTTT
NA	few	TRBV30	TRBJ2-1	CAWSEDWTSYNEQFF	TGTGCCTGGAGTGAGGACTGGACCAGCTACAATGAGCAGTTCTTC
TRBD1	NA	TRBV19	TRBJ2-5	CASSAHRGSQYF	TGTGCCAGTAGTGCCCACAGGGGAAGCCAGTACTTC
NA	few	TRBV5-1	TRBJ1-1	CASSLEDRKNTEAFF	TGCGCCAGCAGCTTGGAAGACAGAAAGAACACTGAAGCTTTCTTT
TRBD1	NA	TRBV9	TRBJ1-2	CASSVGQGAHGYTF	TGTGCCAGCAGCGTAGGGCAGGGGGCGCATGGCTACACCTTC
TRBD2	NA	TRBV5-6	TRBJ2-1	CASSLTLSGGAHEQFF	TGTGCCAGCAGCTTGACCCTTAGCGGGGGGGCCCATGAGCAGTTCTTC
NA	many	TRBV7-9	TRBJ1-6	CASSLAHGVSVRNSPLHF	TGTGCCAGCAGCTTAGCGCATGGGGTGAGCGTACGGAATTCACCCCTCCACTTT
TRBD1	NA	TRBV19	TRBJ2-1	CASSRQGAYNEQFF	TGTGCCAGTAGTCGACAGGGGGCCTACAATGAGCAGTTCTTC
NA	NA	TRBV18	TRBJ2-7	CASSPRSYSYEQYF	TGTGCCAGCTCACCCAGGTCCTACTCCTACGAGCAGTACTTC
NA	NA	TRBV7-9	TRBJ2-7	CASSPYYEQYF	TGTGCCAGCAGCCCGTACTACGAGCAGTACTTC
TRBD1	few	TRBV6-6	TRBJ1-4	CASSYVTGGYEKLFF	TGTGCCAGCAGTTACGTGACAGGGGGCTATGAAAAACTGTTTTTT
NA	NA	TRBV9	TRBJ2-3	CASSVASDTDTQYF	TGTGCCAGCAGCGTAGCTTCGGATACAGATACGCAGTATTTT
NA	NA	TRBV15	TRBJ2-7	CATSRGNSYEQYF	TGTGCCACCAGCAGAGGGAACTCCTACGAGCAGTACTTC
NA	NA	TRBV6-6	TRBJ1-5	CASGPQHF	TGTGCCAGCGGGCCCCAGCATTTT
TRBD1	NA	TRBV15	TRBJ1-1	CATSRKNVGTGAVNTEAFF	TGTGCCACCAGCAGAAAAAACGTAGGGACAGGGGCCGTGAACACTGAAGCTTTCTTT
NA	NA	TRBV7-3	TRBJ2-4	CASSRDGKNIQYF	TGTGCCAGCAGCCGTGACGGTAAAAACATTCAGTACTTC
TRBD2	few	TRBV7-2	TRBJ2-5	CASSSLAGGPRETQYF	TGTGCCAGCAGCTCCCTGGCGGGAGGGCCACGAGAGACCCAGTACTTC
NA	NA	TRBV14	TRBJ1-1	CASSQERGYAFF	TGTGCCAGCAGCCAAGAGCGAGGTTACGCTTTCTTT
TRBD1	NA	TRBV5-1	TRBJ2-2	CASSFGWGQGTNTGELFF	TGCGCCAGCAGCTTTGGATGGGGACAGGGAACAAACACCGGGGAGCTGTTTTTT
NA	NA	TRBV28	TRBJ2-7	CASSLTGLYEQYF	TGTGCCAGCAGTCTCACAGGGCTGTACGAGCAGTACTTC